This paragraph reports one T cell receptor (beta chain). The antigen is not known. The sample is drawn from a study of T cell responses to AZD1222 COVID-19 vaccine. Study-level findings and limits: Spike-specific TCR depth and breadth grew after two AZD1222 doses. The study found vaccine-associated CD4 TCRs spanning spike, dominant at 160-218 and 743-854. Females made up more of the donors, who were largely white British, and clonal diversity may have come out too low.

The CDR3 has 17 amino acids. After removal of 4 bases from V and 0 bases from J, the junction contained 8 bases not matched to a gene. Germline lookup yields CDR1 KGHSH and CDR2 LQKENI. Data came from immunoSEQ multiplex PCR; TCRdb stores just in-frame clones and leaves some out. The sample lists approximately 70,000 clones; 75% to 90% were seen once. The chain employs TRBV18 and TRBJ1-1, with 10 positions matching TRBD1. The sequence was collected from an adult in good health. The source material was peripheral blood, sampled on day 0 of AZD1222 vaccination. The CDR3 region has the DNA TGTGCCAGCTCACTAACCGGGACAGGGGCCATGAACACTGAAGCTTTCTTT. This translates into CASSLTGTGAMNTEAFF.